A selection of T cell receptor beta chains follows, all from one sample in a study of T cell changes during pregnancy in multiple sclerosis. The protocol was immunoSEQ multiplex PCR, while the TCRdb copy is restricted to in-frame clones and leaves out a portion. The data show about 60,000 clones, about 93% seen once. The source material was CD8+ T cells from peripheral blood mononuclear cells, sampled in the second trimester of pregnancy. These receptors were taken from a female donor with multiple sclerosis, enrolled in a pregnancy study. CDR3s include the opening cysteine and the closing phenylalanine or tryptophan.

V gene	J gene	CDR3 protein
TRBV19	TRBJ1-1	CASSMAANTEAFF
TRBV19	TRBJ1-1	CASSTGSTEAFF
TRBV4-1	TRBJ2-1	CASSQLTSGRANEQFF
TRBV28	TRBJ2-7	CASSVHREEWLYEQYF
TRBV5-1	TRBJ1-6	CASSLDGDSPLHF
TRBV19	TRBJ1-5	CASSIRTGNQPQHF
TRBV7-8	TRBJ2-1	CASSLAGGAEQFF
TRBV19	TRBJ1-2	CASSISRDYGYTF
TRBV28	TRBJ1-4	CASTTGFTNEKLFF
TRBV4-1	.	CASSPAGTGDYEQYF
TRBV19	TRBJ2-7	CASSIVTGAYEQYF
TRBV5-1	TRBJ1-1	CASSLEALGRTEAFF
TRBV10-3	TRBJ1-2	CAILPGTGQGYTF
TRBV2	TRBJ1-2	CATPPGVSNGYTF
TRBV7-9	TRBJ1-5	CASSFGTGVQPQHF
TRBV10-1	TRBJ2-1	CASSESTSRGLAGGQDWVNEQFF
TRBV11-2	TRBJ1-5	CASSLDHTQPQHF
TRBV7-7	TRBJ2-1	CASSPGTSGGGHYNEQFF
TRBV5-1	TRBJ2-1	CASSKETSEQFF
TRBV2	TRBJ2-7	CASLGGSVAAPTYEQYF
TRBV5-1	TRBJ2-1	CASSPGLAGELPYNEQFF
TRBV5-4	TRBJ2-7	CASSYDSGIYEQYF
TRBV21-1	TRBJ2-1	CASGAGDGGEQFF
TRBV28	TRBJ1-2	CASSPLRDSTKANYGYTF
TRBV5-1	TRBJ2-3	CASSPRTSGPSTDTQYF
TRBV6-1	TRBJ2-5	CASSEWGRGRKETQYF
TRBV6-1	TRBJ2-3	CASSEKVAGVFWYTQYF
TRBV2	TRBJ2-7	CASSLGTNSYEQYF
TRBV5-6	TRBJ2-1	CASSLGGSGRTSYNEQFF
TRBV14	TRBJ2-1	CASSPDRTYNEQFF
TRBV6-5	TRBJ1-3	CASSYSRGSGNTIYF
TRBV30	TRBJ2-7	CAWSAGGLDEQYF
TRBV6-6	TRBJ1-2	CASSYADRGPLYGYTF
TRBV27	TRBJ1-1	CASSILGQGGTEAFF
TRBV6-4	TRBJ2-1	CASSPLAEIRNEQFF
TRBV4-1	TRBJ2-7	CASSQGLAREQYF
TRBV27	TRBJ1-1	CASRMGQMNTEAFF
TRBV5-1	TRBJ1-2	CASSLPSTQYGYTF
TRBV7-2	TRBJ2-5	CASSLVTGLQETQYF
TRBV19	TRBJ1-1	CASSIGGTIFEAFF
TRBV4-1	TRBJ2-7	CASSPRLAGSYEQYF
TRBV6-5	TRBJ1-1	CASSYPWPNTEAFF
TRBV4-1	TRBJ2-3	CASSQELAGGTDTQYF
TRBV18	TRBJ2-7	CASSLTGTSGSYEQYF
TRBV5-6	TRBJ2-7	CASSLGGAEQYF
TRBV10-2	TRBJ2-2	CASSEWGGGPNTGELFF
TRBV7-9	TRBJ1-1	CASSLVSEEAFF
TRBV27	TRBJ1-1	CASSLPGNTEAFF
TRBV7-9	TRBJ2-7	CASRHASTPGYEQYF
TRBV5-4	TRBJ2-1	CASSGPGQGSYNEQFF
TRBV2	TRBJ2-1	CASSQDRVQFF
TRBV4-3	TRBJ2-1	CASSPSSGPIYNEQFF